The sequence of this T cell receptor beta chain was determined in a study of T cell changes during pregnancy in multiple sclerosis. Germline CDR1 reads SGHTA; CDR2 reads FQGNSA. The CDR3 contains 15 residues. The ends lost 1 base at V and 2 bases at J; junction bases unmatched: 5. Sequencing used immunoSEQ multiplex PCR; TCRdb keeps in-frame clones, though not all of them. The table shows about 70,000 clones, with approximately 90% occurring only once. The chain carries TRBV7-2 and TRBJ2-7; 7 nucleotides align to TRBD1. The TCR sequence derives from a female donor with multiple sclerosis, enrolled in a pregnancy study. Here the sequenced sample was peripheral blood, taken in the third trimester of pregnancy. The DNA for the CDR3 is TGTGCCAGCAGCTTAGTTGGCAGGGGGACCTACGAGCAGTACTTC. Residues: CASSLVGRGTYEQYF.